One and the same sample provided the 30 T cell receptor beta chains below, sequenced in a study of control samples from healthy donors and cancer patients. Only in-frame clones appear in the TCRdb table, and some are missing; sequencing was by immunoSEQ multiplex PCR. The table has nearly 200,000 clones, over 80% seen once; the top ten hold over 1.5%. Sequencing was carried out using blood. These receptors all stem from a man aged 25 to 45 in good health.

The CDR3 nucleotides are TGTGCCAGCAGTCCCGATGGAAGGGGGACGCCTGAAGCTTTCTTT. Translating it yields CASSPDGRGTPEAFF. The V and J genes are TRBV6-5 and TRBJ1-1, with D perhaps TRBD1 (6 bases). V was pared by 5 bases and J by 6 bases, with 19 bases between. This CDR3 has 15 amino acids. Germline V lookup: CDR1 MNHEY, CDR2 SVGAGI.

A word on this clone: The same CDR3 also results from other DNA sequences found in this sample. The chain has TRBV4-1 and TRBJ2-1; 13 nucleotides line up with TRBD2. The length of the CDR3 is 20 residues. Germline CDR1 and CDR2: MGHRA and YSYEKL. V shed 1 base, J shed 0 bases, and the junction held 9 bases outside the gene matches. As DNA, the CDR3 is TGCGCCAGCAGCCAAGTAGAAGGACTAGCGGGGGACCACTCCTACAATGAGCAGTTCTTC. This encodes CASSQVEGLAGDHSYNEQFF.

The CDR3 spells CASSSQVYGYTF. CDR3 sequence (DNA): TGTGCCAGCAGCTCTCAGGTGTATGGCTACACCTTC. The rearrangement uses TRBV7-8 and TRBJ1-2; unclear D gene. CDR3 length: 12 amino acids. CDR1 and CDR2 (germline): SGHVS, FQNEAQ. Trimming removed 4 bases at V and 5 bases at J, with 8 bases between.

The CDR3 DNA reads as TGTGCCAGCAGTTTTTGGACAGGGGAGGATGGCTACACCTTC. Its translation is CASSFWTGEDGYTF. The V and J genes are TRBV2 and TRBJ1-2; 9 bases align to TRBD1. This CDR3 has 14 amino acids. The junction had 7 bases not matched to a gene; V was cut back by 5 bases and J by 6 bases. Germline V lookup: CDR1 SNHLY, CDR2 FYNNEI.

This clone is a singleton in its sample. The chain is built from TRBV5-1 and TRBJ2-1, with 10 positions matching TRBD2. Germline CDR1 reads SGHRS; CDR2 reads YFSETQ. The length of the CDR3 is 14 residues. V shed 6 bases and J 15 bases; nucleotides not matched to a gene: 15. Here the CDR3 reads CASNELAGASLPFF. The CDR3 DNA reads TGCGCCAGCAACGAGCTAGCGGGGGCGAGTTTGCCGTTCTTC.

In the case of this clone: One end of the junction does not line up with germline, which may come from a read error. The chain is built from TRBV7-9 and TRBJ2-5, with D tentatively TRBD2 (6 bases). Germline CDR1 and CDR2: SEHNR and FQNEAQ (reference sequence). The CDR3 loop spans 19 amino acids. CDR3 protein: CASSLDFTGTGGSSETQYF. The CDR3 nucleotides are TGTGCCAGCAGTTTAGATTTCACCGGCACTGGGGGGTCGTCAGAGACCCAGTACTTC.

The V and J genes are TRBV12-3 or TRBV12-4 and TRBJ2-6; D remains unclear. The CDR3 spans 13 residues. Deletions cut 6 bases from V and 4 bases from J, with 7 bases between. The CDR3 coding sequence is TGTGCCAGCAGGACAACGGGGGCCAACGTCCTGACTTTC. Its protein is CASRTTGANVLTF.

V and J are TRBV5-5 and TRBJ1-5; D gene ambiguous. The CDR3 has 13 residues. V lost 5 bases, J lost 1 base, and 7 bases lay in between. Germline V gene data show CDR1 as SGHKS and CDR2 as YYEKEE (reference sequence). CDR3 region: CASSLDSNQPQHF. The CDR3 DNA follows: TGTGCCAGCAGTTTAGACAGCAATCAGCCCCAGCATTTT.

The chain carries TRBV13 and TRBJ2-3, with D perhaps TRBD2 (5 bases). V lost 4 bases, J lost 2 bases, and 10 bases lay in between. The CDR3 contains 14 residues. The germline gives CDR1 PRHDT, CDR2 FYEKMQ (reference sequence). CDR3 protein: CASSSGEITDTQYF. The CDR3 DNA reads TGTGCCAGCAGCTCCGGGGAGATCACAGATACGCAGTATTTT.

The rearrangement links TRBV7-8 to TRBJ1-4; D uncertain. This CDR3 region has 14 residues. Deletions cut 4 bases from V and 4 bases from J, with 10 bases between. CDR1 and CDR2 from the germline V gene are SGHVS and FQNEAQ. The CDR3 nucleotides read TGTGCCAGCAGCTCTCAGGCGGATAATGAAAAACTGTTTTTT. This encodes CASSSQADNEKLFF.

This chain joins TRBV27 and TRBJ2-3; 7 bases align to TRBD1. The germline CDR1 and CDR2 sequences are MNHEY and SMNVEV (reference sequence). V lost 6 bases to trimming and J lost 3 bases; unmatched junction nucleotides: 15. CDR3 length: 17 amino acids. The CDR3 spells CASSPINRGQLTDTQYF. CDR3 sequence (DNA): TGTGCCAGCAGCCCAATCAACCGGGGACAGCTTACAGATACGCAGTATTTT.

The chain is built from TRBV24-1 and TRBJ1-3; the D is unclear. The CDR3 is 15 amino acids. Trimming took off 5 bases at V and 3 bases at J, with 13 bases between the two ends. Germline V gene lookup returns CDR1 KGHDR and CDR2 SFDVKD. CDR3 amino acids: CATSVRTNSGNTIYF. In DNA form, the CDR3 reads TGTGCCACCAGTGTGCGGACGAATAGTGGAAACACCATATATTTT.

The genes are TRBV24-1 and TRBJ2-2; TRBD1 matches 8 bases. V trimming: 5 bases; J trimming: 3 bases; junction bases outside the gene matches: 4. Germline V gene lookup returns CDR1 KGHDR and CDR2 SFDVKD. CDR3 length equals 15 residues. CDR3 region: CATSAVDRDTGELFF. The DNA for the CDR3 is TGTGCCACCAGTGCCGTGGACAGGGACACCGGGGAGCTGTTTTTT.

V is TRBV25-1 and J is TRBJ1-3; D gene uncertain. Germline V CDR1 and CDR2: MGHDK, SYGVNS. V gave up 1 base and J gave up 0 bases, with 13 bases separating them. This CDR3 contains 17 residues. The CDR3 sequence is CASSEWPGSSSGNTIYF. The CDR3 nucleotides read TGTGCCAGCAGTGAATGGCCGGGGAGTAGCTCTGGAAACACCATATATTTT.

V usage is TRBV5-8 and J usage is TRBJ2-4, with 8 bases that match TRBD1. The germline CDR1 and CDR2 sequences are SGHTS and YDEGEE. With V trimmed by 4 bases and J by 0 bases, 6 bases remained unmatched. This CDR3 spans 16 amino acids. The DNA for the CDR3 is TGTGCCAGCAGCCTAGGACAGGGCGAAGCCAAAAACATTCAGTACTTC. This sequence encodes CASSLGQGEAKNIQYF. Full variable domain (missing parts from reference TRBV5-8 and TRBJ2-4): EAGVTQSPTHLIKTRGQQATLRCSPISGHTSVYWYQQALGLGLQFLLWYDEGEERNRGNFPPRFSGRQFPNYSSELNVNALELEDSALYLCASSLGQGEAKNIQYFGAGTRLSVL.

The sample holds one count of this clone. The chain joins TRBV5-5 to TRBJ2-1, with D uncertain. The CDR3 runs 12 residues. Germline CDR1 reads SGHKS; CDR2 reads YYEKEE (reference sequence). Between the trimmed V and J ends, which lost 1 base and 8 bases, there was a span of 7 bases. The chain's CDR3 is CASSLSTYEQFF. The CDR3 nucleotides read TGTGCCAGCAGCTTGTCTACTTATGAGCAGTTCTTC.

The chain recombines TRBV5-1 with TRBJ2-3; 11 nucleotides line up with TRBD2. V trimming: 4 bases; J trimming: 1 base; junction bases outside the gene matches: 5. Per the germline V gene, CDR1 is SGHRS and CDR2 is YFSETQ. The CDR3 consists of 16 residues. The CDR3, as DNA: TGCGCCAGCAGCACACCACTAGCGGGGGGCACAGATACGCAGTATTTT. Amino acids: CASSTPLAGGTDTQYF.

The rearrangement joins TRBV4-2 to TRBJ2-3; possible D gene TRBD1, 5 bases. CDR1 LGHNA and CDR2 YNFKEQ come from the germline V gene. V dropped 4 bases and J dropped 3 bases, with 17 bases sitting between them. The CDR3 is 16 residues long. CDR3 sequence: CASSLLGASGTDTQYF. The CDR3 DNA reads as TGTGCCAGCAGCCTCCTAGGGGCCTCAGGGACAGATACGCAGTATTTT.

V is TRBV6-5 and J is TRBJ2-7, with D perhaps being TRBD1 or TRBD2 (5 bases each). Between the trimmed V and J ends, which lost 6 bases and 2 bases, there was a span of 14 bases. From germline, CDR1 is MNHEY and CDR2 SVGAGI. The CDR3 loop spans 14 amino acids. CDR3 amino acids: CASSGEGRPYEQYF. The CDR3 DNA reads as TGTGCCAGCAGCGGAGAGGGGAGACCCTACGAGCAGTACTTC.

The J gene is TRBJ1-2, the V gene TRBV11-3; D unclear. Germline CDR1 reads SGHNT; CDR2 reads YENEEA. There are 13 residues in the CDR3. Between the trimmed V and J ends, which lost 6 bases and 0 bases, there was a span of 8 bases. Written as DNA, the CDR3 is TGTGCCAGCAGTCGCAGAACTAACTATGGCTACACCTTC. Translation gives CASSRRTNYGYTF.

This chain connects TRBV2 to TRBJ2-6; D gene ambiguous. The CDR3 consists of 15 residues. V lost 6 bases, J lost 1 base, and 10 bases lay in between. Germline loops: CDR1 SNHLY, CDR2 FYNNEI. For the CDR3, the DNA is TGTGCCAGCAGATACTATAATTCTGGGGCCAACGTCCTGACTTTC. Protein: CASRYYNSGANVLTF. Based on the CDR3 plus reference TRBV2 and TRBJ2-6, the full variable domain is EPEVTQTPSHQVTQMGQEVILRCVPISNHLYFYWYRQILGQKVEFLVSFYNNEISEKSEIFDDQFSVERPDGSNFTLKIRSTKLEDSAMYFCASRYYNSGANVLTFGAGSRLTVL.

The CDR3 region is CASSPTGRNTEAFF. CDR3 DNA: TGTGCCAGCTCCCCAACAGGGAGGAACACTGAAGCTTTCTTT. The rearrangement uses TRBV18 and TRBJ1-1, with D perhaps TRBD1 (6 bases). V was cut by 6 bases and J by 1 base, with 12 bases left in between. The germline V gene has CDR1 KGHSH and CDR2 LQKENI. CDR3 length: 14 residues.

This chain joins TRBV5-1 and TRBJ2-3, with 9 bases lining up with TRBD2. The V gene end was trimmed by 5 bases and the J gene end by 1 base; junction bases not matched to a gene: 2. Looked up from germline, CDR1 is SGHRS and CDR2 is YFSETQ. The CDR3 spans 14 residues. CDR3 protein: CASSWTSGTDTQYF. The CDR3 nucleotides read TGCGCCAGCAGTTGGACTAGCGGCACAGATACGCAGTATTTT.

The chain couples TRBV10-2 to TRBJ1-6; TRBD1 matches 7 bases. The CDR3 totals 16 residues. Germline CDR1 WSHSY, CDR2 SAAADI. The junction had 15 bases not matched to a gene; V was cut back by 6 bases and J by 10 bases. The CDR3 here is CASRNLMTGLLSPLHF. CDR3 coding DNA: TGCGCCAGCAGAAACCTCATGACAGGGCTTTTGTCACCCCTCCACTTT.

The chain is built from TRBV29-1 and TRBJ1-2; D call uncertain. CDR1 is SQVTM and CDR2 is ANQGSEA in the germline V gene. V shed 4 bases and J shed 0 bases, with 12 bases lying between them. This CDR3 spans 14 amino acids. The CDR3 here is CSVGAEASNYGYTF. CDR3 nucleotide sequence: TGCAGCGTTGGGGCAGAAGCCTCTAACTATGGCTACACCTTC.

The V call is TRBV19, the J call TRBJ1-1; the D is unclear. Germline V CDR1 and CDR2: LNHDA, SQIVND (reference sequence). The CDR3 is 16 amino acids. Trimming removed 3 bases from V and 5 bases from J, with 19 bases in between. CDR3 nucleotide sequence: TGTGCCAGTAGTATCGGCTCATACCCCTTGGGGACTGAAGCTTTCTTT. As protein: CASSIGSYPLGTEAFF.

The chain couples TRBV6-5 to TRBJ2-3; D gene ambiguous. The CDR3 loop spans 13 amino acids. From germline, CDR1 is MNHEY and CDR2 SVGAGI. V was cut by 0 bases and J by 4 bases, with 5 bases left in between. The DNA for the CDR3 is TGTGCCAGCAGTTACTCCGGCGCAGATACGCAGTATTTT. It specifies CASSYSGADTQYF.

The rearrangement joins TRBV4-1 to TRBJ1-5, with 7 bases identical to TRBD1. Trimming cost V 0 bases and J 4 bases; bases outside gene matches: 9. Germline-derived CDR1 and CDR2 are MGHRA and YSYEKL. The CDR3 totals 17 residues. The CDR3 bases are TGCGCCAGCAGCCAAGAGGGGACAGAGACGGTAAATCAGCCCCAGCATTTT. Protein: CASSQEGTETVNQPQHF.

The rearrangement joins TRBV19 to TRBJ1-1; perhaps TRBD1 as D (5 bases). CDR3 size: 13 residues. Germline-derived CDR1 and CDR2 are LNHDA and SQIVND (reference sequence). Trimming removed 10 bases at V and 1 base at J, with 13 bases between. The DNA for the CDR3 is TGTGCCACATTGGGGGTTAAGAACACTGAAGCTTTCTTT. Translation: CATLGVKNTEAFF.

The genes are TRBV24-1 and TRBJ1-2; TRBD1 is a possible D gene (5 bases). This CDR3 is 15 amino acids long. Germline V gene sequence: CDR1 KGHDR, CDR2 SFDVKD. Trimming took 4 bases from V and 3 from J, leaving 14 bases between them. The CDR3 sequence is CATSDATGTYYGYTF. In DNA form, the CDR3 reads TGTGCCACCAGTGACGCGACCGGGACCTACTATGGCTACACCTTC.